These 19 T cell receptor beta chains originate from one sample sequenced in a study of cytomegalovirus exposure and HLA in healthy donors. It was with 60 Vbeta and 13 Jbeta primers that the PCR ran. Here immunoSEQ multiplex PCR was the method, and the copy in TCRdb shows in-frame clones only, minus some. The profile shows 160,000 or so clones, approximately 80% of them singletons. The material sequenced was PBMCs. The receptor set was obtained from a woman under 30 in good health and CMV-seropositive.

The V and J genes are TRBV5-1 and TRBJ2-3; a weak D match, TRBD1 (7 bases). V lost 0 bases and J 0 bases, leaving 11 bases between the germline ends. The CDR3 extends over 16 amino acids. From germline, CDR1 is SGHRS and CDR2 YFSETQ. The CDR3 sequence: CASSLETGRSTDTQYF. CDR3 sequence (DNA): TGCGCCAGCAGCTTGGAGACAGGGAGGAGCACAGATACGCAGTATTTT.

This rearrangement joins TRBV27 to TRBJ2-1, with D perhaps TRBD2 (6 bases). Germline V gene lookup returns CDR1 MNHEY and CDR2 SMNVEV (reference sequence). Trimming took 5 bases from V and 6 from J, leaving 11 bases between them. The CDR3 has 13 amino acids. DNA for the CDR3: TGTGCCAGCAGTCGACTAGGGAGCAATGAGCAGTTCTTC. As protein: CASSRLGSNEQFF.

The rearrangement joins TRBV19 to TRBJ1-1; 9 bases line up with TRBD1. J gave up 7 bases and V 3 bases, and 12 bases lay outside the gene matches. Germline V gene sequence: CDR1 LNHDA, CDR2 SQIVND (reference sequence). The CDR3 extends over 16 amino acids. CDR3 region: CASSIRTGTGYGEAFF. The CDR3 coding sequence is TGTGCCAGTAGTATTCGAACCGGGACAGGGTACGGTGAAGCTTTCTTT.

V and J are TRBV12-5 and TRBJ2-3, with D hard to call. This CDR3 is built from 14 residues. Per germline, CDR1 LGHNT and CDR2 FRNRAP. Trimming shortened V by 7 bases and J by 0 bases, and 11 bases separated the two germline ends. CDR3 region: CASAPRLSTDTQYF. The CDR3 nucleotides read TGTGCTAGTGCTCCGAGGTTAAGCACAGATACGCAGTATTTT.

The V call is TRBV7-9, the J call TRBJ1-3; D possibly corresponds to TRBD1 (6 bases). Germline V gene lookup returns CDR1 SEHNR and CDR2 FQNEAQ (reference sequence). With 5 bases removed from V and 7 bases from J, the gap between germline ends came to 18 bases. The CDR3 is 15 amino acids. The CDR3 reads CASSPGQAGVNTIYF. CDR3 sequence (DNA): TGTGCCAGCAGCCCAGGTCAGGCAGGGGTCAACACCATATATTTT.

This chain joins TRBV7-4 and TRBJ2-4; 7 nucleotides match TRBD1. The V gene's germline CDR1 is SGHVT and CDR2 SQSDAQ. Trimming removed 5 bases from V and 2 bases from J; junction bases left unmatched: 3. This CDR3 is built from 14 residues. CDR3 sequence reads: CASSPGQTKNIQYF. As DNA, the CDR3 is TGTGCCAGCAGCCCGGGACAGACCAAAAACATTCAGTACTTC.

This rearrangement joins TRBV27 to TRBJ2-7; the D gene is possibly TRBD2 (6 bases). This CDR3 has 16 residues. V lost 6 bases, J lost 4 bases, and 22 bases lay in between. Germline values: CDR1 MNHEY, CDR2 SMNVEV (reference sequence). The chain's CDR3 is CASSWGKRARRYEQYF. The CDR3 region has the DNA TGTGCCAGCAGCTGGGGGAAGCGGGCCAGGCGTTACGAGCAGTACTTC.

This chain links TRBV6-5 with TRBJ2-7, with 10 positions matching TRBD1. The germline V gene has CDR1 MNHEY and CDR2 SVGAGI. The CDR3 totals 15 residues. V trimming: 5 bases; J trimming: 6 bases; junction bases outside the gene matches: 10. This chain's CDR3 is CASSTSDRGYLEQYF. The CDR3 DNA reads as TGTGCCAGCAGTACCTCGGACAGGGGGTACCTCGAGCAGTACTTC.

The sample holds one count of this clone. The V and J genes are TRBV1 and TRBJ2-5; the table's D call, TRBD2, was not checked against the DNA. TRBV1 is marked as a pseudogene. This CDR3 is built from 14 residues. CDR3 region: CTSSQPAGGETQYF. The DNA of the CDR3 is TGCACCAGCAGCCAGCCAGCGGGGGGGGAGACCCAGTACTTC.

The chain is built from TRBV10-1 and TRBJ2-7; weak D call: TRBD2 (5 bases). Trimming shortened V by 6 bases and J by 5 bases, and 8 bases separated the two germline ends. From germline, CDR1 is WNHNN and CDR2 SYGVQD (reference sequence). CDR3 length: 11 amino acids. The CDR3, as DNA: TGCGCCAGCAGCGGGGAAAACGAGCAGTACTTC. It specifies CASSGENEQYF.

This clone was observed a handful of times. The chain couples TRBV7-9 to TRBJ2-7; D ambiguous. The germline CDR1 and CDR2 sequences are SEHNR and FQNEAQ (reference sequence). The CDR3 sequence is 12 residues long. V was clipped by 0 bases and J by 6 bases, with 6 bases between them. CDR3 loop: CASSLALREQYF. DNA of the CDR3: TGTGCCAGCAGCTTAGCCCTTCGCGAGCAGTACTTC.

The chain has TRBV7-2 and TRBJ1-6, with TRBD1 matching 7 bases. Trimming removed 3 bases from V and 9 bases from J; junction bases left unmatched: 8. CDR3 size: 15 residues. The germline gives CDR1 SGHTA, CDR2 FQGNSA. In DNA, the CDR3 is TGTGCCAGCAGCTTTCCGGCAGGGGGTACTTCACCCCTCCACTTT. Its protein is CASSFPAGGTSPLHF.

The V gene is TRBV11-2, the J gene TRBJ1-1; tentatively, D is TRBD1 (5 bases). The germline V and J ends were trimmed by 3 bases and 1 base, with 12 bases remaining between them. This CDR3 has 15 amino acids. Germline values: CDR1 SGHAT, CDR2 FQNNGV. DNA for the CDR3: TGTGCCAGCAGCTTCCCGGCTCAGGGGAACACTGAAGCTTTCTTT. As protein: CASSFPAQGNTEAFF.

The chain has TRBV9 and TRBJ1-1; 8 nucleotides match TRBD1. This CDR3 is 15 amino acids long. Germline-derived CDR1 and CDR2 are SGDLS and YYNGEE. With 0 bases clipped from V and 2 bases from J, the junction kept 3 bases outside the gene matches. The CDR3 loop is CASSVEAGGNTEAFF. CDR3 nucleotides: TGTGCCAGCAGCGTAGAGGCAGGGGGCAACACTGAAGCTTTCTTT.

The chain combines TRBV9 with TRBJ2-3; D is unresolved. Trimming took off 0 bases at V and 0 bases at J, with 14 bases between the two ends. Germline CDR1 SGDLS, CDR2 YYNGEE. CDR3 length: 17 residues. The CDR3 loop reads CASSVGVGALSTDTQYF. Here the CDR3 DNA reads TGTGCCAGCAGCGTAGGGGTAGGAGCTCTCAGCACAGATACGCAGTATTTT. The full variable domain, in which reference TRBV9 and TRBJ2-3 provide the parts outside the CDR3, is DSGVTQTPKHLITATGQRVTLRCSPRSGDLSVYWYQQSLDQGLQFLIQYYNGEERAKGNILERFSAQQFPDLHSELNLSSLELGDSALYFCASSVGVGALSTDTQYFGPGTRLTVL.

CDR3: CASSQGLAGQNEQFF. CDR3 DNA: TGCGCCAGCAGCCAAGGACTAGCGGGCCAAAATGAGCAGTTCTTC. The chain combines TRBV4-1 with TRBJ2-1, with TRBD2 matching 10 bases. Trimming cost V 1 base and J 7 bases; bases outside gene matches: 4. CDR1 is MGHRA, CDR2 YSYEKL, per germline. CDR3 length: 15 amino acids.

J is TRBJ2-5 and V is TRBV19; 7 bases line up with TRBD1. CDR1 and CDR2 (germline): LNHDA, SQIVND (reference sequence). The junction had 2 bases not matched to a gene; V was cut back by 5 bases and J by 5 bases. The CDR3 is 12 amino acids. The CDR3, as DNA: TGTGCCAGTAGTGGACAGGATGAGACCCAGTACTTC. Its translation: CASSGQDETQYF.

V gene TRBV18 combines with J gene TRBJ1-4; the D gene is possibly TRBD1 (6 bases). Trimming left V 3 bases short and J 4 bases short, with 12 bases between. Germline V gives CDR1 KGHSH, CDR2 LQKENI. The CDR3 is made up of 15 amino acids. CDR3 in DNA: TGTGCCAGCTCACCCCAGACAGGCCATAATGAAAAACTGTTTTTT. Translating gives CASSPQTGHNEKLFF.

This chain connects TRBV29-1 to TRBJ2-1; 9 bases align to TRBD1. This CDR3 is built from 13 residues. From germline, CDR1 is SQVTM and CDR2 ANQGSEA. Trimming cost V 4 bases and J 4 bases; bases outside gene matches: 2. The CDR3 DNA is TGCAGCGTTGCGGACAGGGGTTACAATGAGCAGTTCTTC. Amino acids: CSVADRGYNEQFF.